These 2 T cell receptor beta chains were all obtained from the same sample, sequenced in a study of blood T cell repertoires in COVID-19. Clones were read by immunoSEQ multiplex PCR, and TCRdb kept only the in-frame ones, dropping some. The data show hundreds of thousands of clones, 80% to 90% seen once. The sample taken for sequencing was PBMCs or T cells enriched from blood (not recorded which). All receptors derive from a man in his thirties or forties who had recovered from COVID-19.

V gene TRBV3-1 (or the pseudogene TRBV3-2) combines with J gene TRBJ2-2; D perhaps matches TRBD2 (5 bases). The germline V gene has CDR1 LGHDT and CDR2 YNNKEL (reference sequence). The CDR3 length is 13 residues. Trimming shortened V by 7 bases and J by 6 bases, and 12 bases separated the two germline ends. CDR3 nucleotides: TGTGCCAGCACCGACCCCGGGGCCGGGGAGCTGTTTTTT. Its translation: CASTDPGAGELFF.

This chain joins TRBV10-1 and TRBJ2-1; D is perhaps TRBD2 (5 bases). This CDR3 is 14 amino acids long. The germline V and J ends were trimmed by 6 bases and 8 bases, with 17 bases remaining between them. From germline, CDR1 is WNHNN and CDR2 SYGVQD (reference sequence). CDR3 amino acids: CASRLESSEDEQFF. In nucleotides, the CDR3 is TGCGCCAGCAGGTTGGAGAGCTCGGAGGATGAGCAGTTCTTC.